This TCR beta chain was captured in a study of T-cell reconstitution after alpha-beta-depleted transplantation in children. Study findings and constraints: One year after transplant, T-cell counts and diversity came mostly from newly produced T cells. In some patients, recipient T cells and intrathymic progenitors surviving conditioning explained high day-60 diversity. Reportedly, alpha-beta T cells present about two months post-transplant originated from several hundred expanded clones of graft origin.

This clonotype was seen more than once but under ten times. Antigen: not known. Looked up from germline, CDR1 is SNHLY and CDR2 is FYNNEI. V gave up 5 bases and J gave up 6 bases, with 14 bases separating them. The CDR3 runs 14 residues. During its preparation, the TCRbeta library received unique molecular identifiers. One entry per CDR3 protein results from TCRdb running MiXCR on the PCR reads. Altogether about 460,000 distinct CDR3 sequences are present, about an eighth being singletons, with the ten largest covering around 15%. The chain carries TRBV2 and TRBJ1-5; unclear D gene. The receptor was derived from a female patient aged 2 to 10 who had a stem cell transplant for aplastic anemia, so the T cells may come from the graft donor. Sample: PBMCs, mostly from graft donor cells, taken 180 days after TCRalphabeta/CD19-depleted stem cell transplant. The CDR3 sequence is CASSLWRESQPQHF. CDR3 nucleotides: TGTGCCAGCAGTTTATGGAGGGAAAGTCAGCCCCAGCATTTT.